The 4 T cell receptor beta chains in this list originate from one sample, sequenced in a study of blood T cell repertoires in COVID-19. Sequenced by immunoSEQ multiplex PCR; TCRdb stores in-frame clones only, minus some. Of 250,000 to 350,000 clones in the sample, more than 80% were seen once. The sequencing input was peripheral blood. Receptors were obtained from a woman aged 30 to 39 with active or convalescent COVID-19.

This clone was counted once. DNA of the CDR3: TGTGCCATCAGTAACCGGGACAGGGGTAATCAGCCCCAGCATTTT. Translated, it gives CAISNRDRGNQPQHF. The chain carries TRBV10-3 and TRBJ1-5; the match to TRBD1 covers 10 bases. Germline values: CDR1 ENHRY, CDR2 SYGVKD. After removal of 5 bases from V and 4 bases from J, the junction contained 5 bases not matched to a gene. CDR3 length equals 15 residues.

This sequence joins TRBV6-1 and TRBJ2-7; 8 bases agree with TRBD2. This CDR3 is built from 13 residues. Germline lookup yields CDR1 MNHNS and CDR2 SASEGT. The junction had 5 bases not matched to a gene; V was cut back by 8 bases and J by 2 bases. CDR3 nucleotides: TGTGCCAGCTCTTTAGCGGGGACCTACGAGCAGTACTTC. Translated, it gives CASSLAGTYEQYF.

The chain recombines TRBV10-3 with TRBJ2-2; D is undetermined. This CDR3 is built from 15 residues. Trimming shortened V by 5 bases and J by 7 bases, and 17 bases separated the two germline ends. Germline values: CDR1 ENHRY, CDR2 SYGVKD. The CDR3 loop reads CAISQNGPTGGELFF. The CDR3 coding sequence is TGTGCCATCAGTCAAAACGGTCCCACGGGCGGGGAGCTGTTTTTT.

This clone showed up just once. The V and J genes are TRBV6-5 and TRBJ2-3, with D maybe TRBD1 (5 bases). Germline V gene sequence: CDR1 MNHEY, CDR2 SVGAGI. This CDR3 is 16 amino acids long. Trimming removed 3 bases from V and 1 base from J, with 14 bases in between. The CDR3 DNA sequence: TGTGCCAGCAGTTATACCAGGGAAGTTGGCACAGATACGCAGTATTTT. Its protein product is CASSYTREVGTDTQYF.